The entry that follows covers one T cell receptor (beta chain) sequence. This entry comes from a study of T cells expressing NK-cell markers. TCRdb reworked the 5' RACE reads into one entry per CDR3 protein, no DNA. In total, the table holds 450,000 to 600,000 distinct CDR3 sequences. CDR1 and CDR2 (germline): SGHTA, FQGNSA. This CDR3 comprises 17 residues. The chain joins TRBV7-2 to TRBJ2-7; TCRdb selects TRBD2, and the lack of DNA leaves this call unchecked. Specimen: blood T cells: a sorted CD56 or NKG2C T cell subset, CD4+ or CD8+ T cells, or bulk PBMC T cells (not recorded which). This clonotype was obtained from a man aged 18 to 29 in good health. The CDR3 reads CASSFGLDTSPSYEQYF.